This T cell receptor (beta chain) was captured in a study of Ad26.COV2.S vaccination and SARS-CoV-2 variants. Across the whole study: Sample donor was a member of the COV1001 Ad26.COV2.S trial arm. The study's findings and limits: Quantification of TCR breadth and depth may have yielded underestimates of total T cell responses.

The treatment denotes: about 20 received Ad26.COV2.S at low or high dose, single or two shots; about 5 received placebo; per-sample allocation not given. The samples were gathered on day 63 after the first injection of vaccine or placebo. Cohort 1b enrolled adults aged 18-55 years in Boston. Profiling relied on immunoSEQ multiplex PCR, and the TCRdb table lists in-frame clones only, not all of them. The repertoire holds about 350,000 clones, with about 89% as singletons. Concerning this clone itself: Its target is unknown.

The TCR was taken from a person between 18 and 65 years old who received the Ad26.COV2.S COVID-19 vaccine or a placebo. The material was peripheral blood, obtained in a trial of Ad26.COV2.S vaccine versus placebo.

The DNA of the CDR3 is TGTGCCAGCAGTGAAGTGGGACAGGGGAATTCACCCCTCCACTTT. Protein product: CASSEVGQGNSPLHF. The chain carries TRBV2 and TRBJ1-6; 10 nucleotides match TRBD1. The CDR3 runs 15 residues. The trim removed 1 base at V and 7 bases at J, leaving 1 base unmatched. Germline V gene sequence: CDR1 SNHLY, CDR2 FYNNEI.